This T cell receptor beta chain was found in a study of T cells expressing NK-cell markers (dated by TCRdb to 2018 to 2021). Regarding the study in general: Roughly 8 donors provided sorted CD3+CD56+NKG2C+, CD3+CD56+NKG2C- and CD3+CD56-NKG2C+ T-cell subsets, whose TCR beta-chain repertoires were profiled. Seven of the eight sequenced donors were HCMV-seropositive and one was HCMV-seronegative. All eight donors whose samples were sequenced were randomly selected healthy volunteers, three of them men and five women. The libraries were sequenced on Illumina HiSeq 2000/2500, MiSeq or NextSeq, producing 2 x 150 bp reads.

About this clonotype itself: Which antigen it targets is not known.

Inclusive of the bounding cysteine and phenylalanine, the CDR3 is 14 residues long. No DNA sequence is on record. CDR1 MNHEY and CDR2 SMNVEV were looked up in the germline V gene (reference sequence). Overall study outcomes, separate from this receptor: In over 5 donors, the dominant CD3+CD56+NKG2C+ clonotypes were among the top 10 CD8+ clonotypes and accounted for about 1.0-7.5% of CD8+ T cells. Whether the expanded NKG2C-expressing T cell clones were specific for HCMV antigens was left unclear. Those dominant clonotypes were again the most abundant among CD3+CD56-NKG2C+ cells in a handful of donors, at roughly 25-60.1%.

HCMV serostatus was determined by detecting HCMV-specific IgG in serum with a commercial ELISA kit. Peripheral blood mononuclear cells were isolated from blood by Ficoll density gradient centrifugation. This sample was sequenced with an Illumina HiSeq 2000. 5'RACE template switching, by which a universal primer site and unique molecular identifiers were added, was used to make TCR beta cDNA libraries. cDNA synthesis was primed from the TCR beta constant segment, followed by two successive PCR amplification steps. The authors processed their data as follows. MIGEC handled demultiplexing of the reads and grouping by UMI, while MiTCR was used to assemble and quantify clonotypes. To exclude erroneous sequences, any TCR cDNA sequence not supported by at least two reads was discarded. The tcR package was used for downstream repertoire analysis, with clonotypes matched between fractions based on CDR3 nucleotide sequence plus V segment. VDJmatch was used to annotate antigen specificity against VDJdb, with one amino acid substitution allowed in CDR3. After the reads were reprocessed by TCRdb, one entry was made per CDR3 protein sequence, with no DNA. The V and J calls here are based on TCRdb, not the publication. This sample's listing comprises 25,000 to 35,000 distinct CDR3 sequences. Of the sample, 50% to 75% falls within the top ten clones.

This clonotype was obtained from a woman between 18 and 69 years old in good health. Sequencing input: blood T cells: a sorted CD56 or NKG2C T cell subset, CD4+ or CD8+ T cells, or bulk PBMC T cells (not recorded which). The chain is assembled from TRBV27 and TRBJ2-1; TCRdb names TRBD2, which stays unverified in the absence of DNA. The CDR3 corresponds to CASRFGTRLNEQFF.